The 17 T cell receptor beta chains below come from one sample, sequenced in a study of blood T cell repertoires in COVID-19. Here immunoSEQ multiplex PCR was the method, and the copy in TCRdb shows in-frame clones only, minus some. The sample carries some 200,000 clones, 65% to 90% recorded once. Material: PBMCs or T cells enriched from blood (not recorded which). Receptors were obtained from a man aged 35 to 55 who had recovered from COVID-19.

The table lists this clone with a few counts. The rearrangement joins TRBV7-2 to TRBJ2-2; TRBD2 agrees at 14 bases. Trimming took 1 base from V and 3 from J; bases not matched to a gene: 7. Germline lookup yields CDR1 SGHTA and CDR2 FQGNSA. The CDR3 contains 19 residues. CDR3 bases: TGTGCCAGCAGCTTAGAAGAGGGACTAGCGGGAGACGACACCGGGGAGCTGTTTTTT. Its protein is CASSLEEGLAGDDTGELFF.

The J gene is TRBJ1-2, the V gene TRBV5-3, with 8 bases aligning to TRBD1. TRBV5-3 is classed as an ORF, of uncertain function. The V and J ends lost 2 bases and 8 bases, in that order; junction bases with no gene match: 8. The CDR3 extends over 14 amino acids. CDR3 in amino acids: CARSFDRGVGGYTF. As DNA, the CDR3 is TGTGCCAGAAGCTTTGACAGGGGAGTGGGAGGCTACACCTTC.

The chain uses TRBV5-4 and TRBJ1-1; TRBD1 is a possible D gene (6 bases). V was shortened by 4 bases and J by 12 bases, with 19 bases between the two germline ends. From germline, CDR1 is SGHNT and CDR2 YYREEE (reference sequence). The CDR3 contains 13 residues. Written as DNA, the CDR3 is TGTGCCAGCAGCCCGGGGGGGGCGCAAAGCCCTTTCTTT. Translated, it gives CASSPGGAQSPFF.

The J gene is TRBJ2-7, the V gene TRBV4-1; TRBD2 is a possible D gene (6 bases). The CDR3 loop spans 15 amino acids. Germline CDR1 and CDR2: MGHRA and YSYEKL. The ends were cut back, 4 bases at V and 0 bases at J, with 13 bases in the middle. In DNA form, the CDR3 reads TGCGCCAGCAGCCTCGTCGGCGGGGTCTCCTACGAGCAGTACTTC. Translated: CASSLVGGVSYEQYF.

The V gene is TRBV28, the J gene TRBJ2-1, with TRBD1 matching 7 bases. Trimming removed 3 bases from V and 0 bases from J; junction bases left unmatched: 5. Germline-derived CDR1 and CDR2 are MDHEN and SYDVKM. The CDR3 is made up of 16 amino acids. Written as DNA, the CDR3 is TGTGCCAGCAGTTTCCCGACAGGGCTCTCCTACAATGAGCAGTTCTTC. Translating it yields CASSFPTGLSYNEQFF.

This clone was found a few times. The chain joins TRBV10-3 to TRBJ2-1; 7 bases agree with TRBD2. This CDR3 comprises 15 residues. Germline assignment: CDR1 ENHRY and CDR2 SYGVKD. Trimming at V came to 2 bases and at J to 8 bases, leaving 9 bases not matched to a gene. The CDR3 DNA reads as TGTGCCATCAGTGAGACTCGAAGCGGGACGCATGAGCAGTTCTTC. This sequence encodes CAISETRSGTHEQFF.

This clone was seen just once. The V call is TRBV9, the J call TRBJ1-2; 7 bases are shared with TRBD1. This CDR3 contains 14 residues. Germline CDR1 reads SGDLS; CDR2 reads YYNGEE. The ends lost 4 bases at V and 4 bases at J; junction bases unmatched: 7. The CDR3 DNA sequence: TGTGCCAGCAGCTCATCGACAGGGCTCTATGGCTACACCTTC. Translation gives CASSSSTGLYGYTF. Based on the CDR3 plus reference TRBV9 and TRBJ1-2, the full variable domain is DSGVTQTPKHLITATGQRVTLRCSPRSGDLSVYWYQQSLDQGLQFLIQYYNGEERAKGNILERFSAQQFPDLHSELNLSSLELGDSALYFCASSSSTGLYGYTFGSGTRLTVV.

In DNA, the CDR3 is TGCGCCAGCAGCCAGGGACTAGCGGCTAGCACAGATACGCAGTATTTT. It codes for CASSQGLAASTDTQYF. The chain employs TRBV4-1 and TRBJ2-3; 11 nucleotides match TRBD2. The V gene's germline CDR1 is MGHRA and CDR2 YSYEKL. Unmatched junction bases numbered 2, after V lost 3 bases and J lost 0 bases. CDR3 length equals 16 residues.

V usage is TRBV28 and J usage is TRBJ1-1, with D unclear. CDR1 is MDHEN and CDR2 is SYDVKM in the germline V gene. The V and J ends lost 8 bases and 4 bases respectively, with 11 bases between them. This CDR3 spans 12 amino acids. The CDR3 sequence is CASGSAGTEAFF. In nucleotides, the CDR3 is TGTGCCAGCGGATCGGCAGGCACTGAAGCTTTCTTT.

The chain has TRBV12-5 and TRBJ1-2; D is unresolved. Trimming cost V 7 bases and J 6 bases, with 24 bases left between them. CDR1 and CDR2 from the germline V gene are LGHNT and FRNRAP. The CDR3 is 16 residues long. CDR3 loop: CASVLRLTEPQNGYTF. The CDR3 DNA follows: TGTGCTAGTGTTTTAAGATTGACGGAGCCCCAGAATGGCTACACCTTC.

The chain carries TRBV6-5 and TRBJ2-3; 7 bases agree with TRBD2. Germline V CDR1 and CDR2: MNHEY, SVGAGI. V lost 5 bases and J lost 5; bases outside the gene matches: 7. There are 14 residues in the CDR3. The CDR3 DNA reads TGTGCCAGCAGTCGGGGAGGGCGGGAAGATACGCAGTATTTT. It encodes CASSRGGREDTQYF.

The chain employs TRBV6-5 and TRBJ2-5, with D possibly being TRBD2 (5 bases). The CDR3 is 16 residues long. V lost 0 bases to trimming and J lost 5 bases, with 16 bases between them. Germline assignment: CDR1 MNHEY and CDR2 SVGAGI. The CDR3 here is CASSYSTVGGWETQYF. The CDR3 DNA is TGTGCCAGCAGTTACTCGACGGTCGGAGGTTGGGAGACCCAGTACTTC.

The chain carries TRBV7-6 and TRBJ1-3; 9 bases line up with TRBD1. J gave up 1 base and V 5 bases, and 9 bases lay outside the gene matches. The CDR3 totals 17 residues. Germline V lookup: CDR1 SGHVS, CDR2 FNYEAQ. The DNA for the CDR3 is TGTGCCAGCAGCCCCCTACCGGGACAGGGATCTGGAAACACCATATATTTT. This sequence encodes CASSPLPGQGSGNTIYF.

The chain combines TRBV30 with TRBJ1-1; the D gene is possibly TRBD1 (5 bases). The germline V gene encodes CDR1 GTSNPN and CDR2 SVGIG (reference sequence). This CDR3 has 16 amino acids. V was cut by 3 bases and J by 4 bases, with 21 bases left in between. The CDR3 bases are TGTGCCTGGAGATTAACCGGGGGGGAGACGACCACTGAAGCTTTCTTT. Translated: CAWRLTGGETTTEAFF.

The DNA for the CDR3 is TGTGCCAGCTCACCACCAGGTCGCGGCTCCTACAATGAGCAGTTCTTC. Its translation is CASSPPGRGSYNEQFF. The chain couples TRBV18 to TRBJ2-1; D gene uncertain. CDR1 is KGHSH, CDR2 LQKENI, per germline. The CDR3 runs 16 residues. Trimming stripped 0 bases from V and 0 bases from J, with 9 bases between. Drawing the rest from reference TRBV18 and TRBJ2-1, the complete variable domain is NAGVMQNPRHLVRRRGQEARLRCSPMKGHSHVYWYRQLPEEGLKFMVYLQKENIIDESGMPKERFSAEFPKEGPSILRIQQVVRGDSAAYFCASSPPGRGSYNEQFFGPGTRLTVL.

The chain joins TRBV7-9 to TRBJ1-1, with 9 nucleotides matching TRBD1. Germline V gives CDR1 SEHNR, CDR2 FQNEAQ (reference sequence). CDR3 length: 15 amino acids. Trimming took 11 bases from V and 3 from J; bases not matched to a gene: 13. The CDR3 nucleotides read TGTGCCTCCGCAACAGGGGGCGGAAGGTACACTGAAGCTTTCTTT. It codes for CASATGGGRYTEAFF.

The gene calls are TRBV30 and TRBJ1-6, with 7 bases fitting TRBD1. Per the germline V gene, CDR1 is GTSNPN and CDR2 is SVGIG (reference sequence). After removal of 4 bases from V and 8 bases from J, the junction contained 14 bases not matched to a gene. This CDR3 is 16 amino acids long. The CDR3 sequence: CAWNRWTGLSDSPLHF. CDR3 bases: TGTGCCTGGAACAGGTGGACAGGCCTTAGTGATTCACCCCTCCACTTT.